The 3 T cell receptor beta chains below all came from one sample that was sequenced in a study of T cells after yellow fever vaccination. TCRdb reanalysed the 5' RACE reads using MiXCR and keeps one entry per CDR3 protein. The sample contains 250,000 to 350,000 distinct CDR3 sequences, about 6.6% of which appear only once. Material: PBMCs, obtained roughly seven weeks after the first yellow fever vaccination. Receptors were obtained from a young man who received the YFV17D yellow fever vaccine.

This clonotype was observed a handful of times. The rearrangement links TRBV6-1 to TRBJ2-3; tentative D call: TRBD2 (5 bases). The V gene lost 4 bases and the J gene lost 2 bases, with 10 bases spanning the gap. Germline CDR1 and CDR2: MNHNS and SASEGT. This CDR3 has 14 residues. CDR3 amino acids: CASSGGLFTDTQYF. The DNA of the CDR3 is TGTGCCAGCAGTGGAGGACTGTTCACAGATACGCAGTATTTT.

For this clonotype: This sequence may be a read error, since a much larger clone differs from it by one base. The chain recombines TRBV7-2 with TRBJ2-3; 10 positions agree with TRBD1. The CDR3 is 13 amino acids. CDR1 is SGHTA and CDR2 is FQGNSA in the germline V gene. Trimming at V came to 10 bases and at J to 3 bases, leaving 4 bases not matched to a gene. The CDR3 sequence is CAIMGQGTDTQYF. In DNA form, the CDR3 reads TGTGCCATCATGGGACAGGGGACAGATACGCAGTATTTT.

The chain uses TRBV7-2 and TRBJ2-7, with 8 bases matching TRBD1. Germline assignment: CDR1 SGHTA and CDR2 FQGNSA. Trimming removed 5 bases from V and 3 bases from J; junction bases left unmatched: 15. The CDR3 is 17 residues long. The CDR3 nucleotides read TGTGCCAGCAGCCGTACCAACCCGAGGACAGGGTTCTACGAGCAGTACTTC. Amino acids: CASSRTNPRTGFYEQYF.